This TCR beta chain was identified during a study of shared clonotypes between healthy human individuals. Study-wide findings and caveats: Clonotype sharing levels among donors were expected to vary with sequencing depth.

J lost 4 bases, V lost 8 bases, and 8 bases had no gene match. CDR3 length: 14 amino acids. The germline V gene encodes CDR1 KGHSH and CDR2 LQKENI. Only Caucasian adults living in Nashville, Tennessee served as donors. The study separated CD4+ cells into CD45RA+ naive and CD45RA-negative memory subsets. On this clone itself: Its antigen is unknown.

A deep-level run was used for the assay. This table comes from immunoSEQ multiplex PCR, and its TCRdb copy is limited to in-frame clones, with some not included. The data hold roughly 2 million clones, with roughly 96% observed a single time. V and J are TRBV18 and TRBJ1-3, with TRBD1 matching over 7 bases. Sequenced sample: naive CD4+ T cells sorted from blood. Subset meaning: CD45RA+ positively selected. The sequence derives from a man younger than 35 in good health. For the CDR3, the DNA is TGTGCCAGCGGAACAGGGGCTGGCGGAAACACCATATATTTT. It translates to CASGTGAGGNTIYF.